This T cell receptor (beta chain) comes out of a study of OX40 agonist ivuxolimab in advanced cancers. Study in general: Ivuxolimab, an agonistic anti-OX40 (CD134) antibody, was given to patients. Each patient was given ivuxolimab into a vein every 2 weeks, at 0.01 to 10 mg/kg. Notes on the study in general: Some nonresponders also had low normalized T-cell clonal expansion.

As for this clone: Its antigen is not known.

This table comes from immunoSEQ multiplex PCR, and its TCRdb copy is limited to in-frame clones, with some not included. The top ten hold approximately 2.4% of the sample, which has 42,000 or so clones, roughly four fifths seen once. Trimming pared 5 bases from V and 4 bases from J, leaving 6 bases between. The length of the CDR3 is 12 residues. The germline gives CDR1 SEHNR, CDR2 FQNEAQ (reference sequence). The V gene is TRBV7-9, the J gene TRBJ1-5; D remains unclear. This receptor was taken from an adult with an advanced solid tumor such as melanoma, head and neck, liver or kidney cancer. The sequencing here drew on CD4+ or CD8+ T cells sorted from blood, taken in a trial of the OX40 agonist ivuxolimab. As DNA, the CDR3 is TGTGCCAGCAGCAATAGTAATCAGCCCCAGCATTTT. As protein: CASSNSNQPQHF.